This T cell receptor beta chain originates from a study of shared clonotypes between healthy human individuals. V gave up 4 bases and J gave up 4 bases; unmatched junction bases: 9. Germline V lookup: CDR1 SGHRS, CDR2 YFSETQ. The CDR3 has 15 residues. Assay: immunoSEQ multiplex PCR; the TCRdb copy retains only in-frame clones and omits some. This table has about a million clones, about 75% appearing once. The sequence derives from a man younger than 35 in good health. The sequenced material came from memory CD4+ T cells sorted from blood. Regarding subset: CD45RA-negative fraction. The chain has TRBV5-1 and TRBJ2-3, with 7 bases matching TRBD1. The CDR3 coding sequence is TGCGCCAGCAGCACCACAGGGGATGCGGCAGATACGCAGTATTTT. Translation gives CASSTTGDAADTQYF.